Below, 25 T cell receptor beta chains from the same sample are listed, as sequenced in a study of beta chain features in type 1 diabetes. Broader study findings: In every one of the four CD4+ subsets, TCRB CDR3s were moderately but significantly shorter in Type 1 diabetes patients.

The antigens these receptors bind are not known. Expressed TCRB transcripts got sequenced, as all isolated RNA was reverse transcribed. Produced via immunoSEQ multiplex PCR; TCRdb's table is partial and in-frame only. The profile covers some 160,000 clones, with 9% to 10% appearing a single time and about 0.75% taken by the ten largest. The sequenced sample consisted of central memory CD4+ T cells from blood. Source of these receptors: a woman younger than 45 with type 1 diabetes.

Worth noting for this clone: One end of the junction is discordant with germline, which a read error may explain. CDR3: CASSIGTSENNEQFF. The CDR3 region has the DNA TGTGCTAGCAGCATAGGGACTAGCGAGAACAATGAGCAGTTCTTC. The chain has TRBV7-7 and TRBJ2-1, with 10 nucleotides matching TRBD2. The CDR3 is made up of 15 amino acids. Germline loops: CDR1 SSHAT, CDR2 FNYEAQ (reference sequence).

The chain is built from TRBV11-2 and TRBJ1-2, with 7 positions matching TRBD1. V shed 1 base, J shed 4 bases, and the junction held 3 bases outside the gene matches. Germline V gene lookup returns CDR1 SGHAT and CDR2 FQNNGV. The CDR3 is 14 residues long. CDR3 coding DNA: TGTGCCAGCAGCTTAGCGGGACAGACCTATGGCTACACCTTC. Encoded protein: CASSLAGQTYGYTF.

The DNA for the CDR3 is TGTGCCAGCACACAGGCAGATACGCAGTATTTT. Its protein is CASTQADTQYF. The chain combines TRBV6-6 with TRBJ2-3, with a tentative D call TRBD1 (5 bases). Germline V gene sequence: CDR1 MNHNY, CDR2 SVGAGI (reference sequence). The length of the CDR3 is 11 residues. Trimming took 7 bases from V and 4 from J, leaving 6 bases between them.

This rearrangement joins TRBV5-1 to TRBJ2-7; 8 bases are a match to TRBD1. The CDR3 has 15 residues. V gave up 3 bases and J gave up 7 bases; unmatched junction bases: 12. Germline V gene sequence: CDR1 SGHRS, CDR2 YFSETQ. This CDR3 reads CASSSASGQGREQYF. The CDR3 nucleotides are TGCGCCAGCAGCTCGGCTTCCGGACAGGGTAGAGAGCAGTACTTC.

This clone was seen more than once but under ten times. This chain connects TRBV7-9 to TRBJ2-1; D is perhaps TRBD2 (5 bases). V lost 1 base, J lost 8 bases, and 9 bases lay in between. Germline-derived CDR1 and CDR2 are SEHNR and FQNEAQ (reference sequence). The CDR3 is 13 residues long. Here the CDR3 reads CASSLVGEHEQFF. As DNA, the CDR3 is TGTGCCAGCAGCTTAGTTGGGGAGCATGAGCAGTTCTTC.

This clone was seen only a few times. This CDR3 reads CASALGQGMGEQFF. CDR3 nucleotide sequence: TGTGCCAGCGCCTTGGGACAGGGTATGGGAGAGCAGTTCTTC. This chain joins TRBV6-1 and TRBJ2-1, with 9 bases lining up with TRBD1. CDR3 length: 14 residues. The J segment lost 10 bases and the V segment lost 8 bases, leaving 12 bases of the junction unmatched. The germline CDR1 and CDR2 sequences are MNHNS and SASEGT.

The chain couples TRBV5-1 to TRBJ2-1; D perhaps matches TRBD2 (6 bases). Trimming stripped 5 bases from V and 0 bases from J, with 12 bases between. The CDR3 runs to 15 residues. Germline V gives CDR1 SGHRS, CDR2 YFSETQ. DNA of the CDR3: TGCGCCAGCAGTTTAGCGGAGAGCTCCTACAATGAGCAGTTCTTC. Translating gives CASSLAESSYNEQFF.

This clone has more than one count but fewer than ten. This chain links TRBV29-1 with TRBJ2-7, with 8 bases matching TRBD1. Germline V CDR1 and CDR2: SQVTM, ANQGSEA. V shed 4 bases and J 0 bases; nucleotides not matched to a gene: 11. This CDR3 has 16 amino acids. This CDR3 is CSVAGTTGGDSYEQYF. The CDR3 coding sequence is TGCAGCGTTGCTGGGACAACAGGGGGAGACTCCTACGAGCAGTACTTC.

This clone was counted a few times. The V and J genes are TRBV5-6 and TRBJ1-5, with D maybe TRBD1 (6 bases). V gave up 4 bases and J gave up 6 bases, with 11 bases separating them. The germline V gene encodes CDR1 SGHDT and CDR2 YYEEEE. This CDR3 region has 13 residues. CDR3 sequence: CASSPGAAQPQHF. The CDR3 nucleotides read TGTGCCAGCAGCCCAGGGGCAGCTCAGCCCCAGCATTTT. Looking up the rest from reference TRBV5-6 and TRBJ1-5 gives the full variable domain: DAGVTQSPTHLIKTRGQQVTLRCSPKSGHDTVSWYQQALGQGPQFIFQYYEEEERQRGNFPDRFSGHQFPNYSSELNVNALLLGDSALYLCASSPGAAQPQHFGDGTRLSIL.

V gene TRBV5-1 combines with J gene TRBJ2-7; a weak D match, TRBD1 (5 bases). Germline CDR1 reads SGHRS; CDR2 reads YFSETQ. The CDR3 is 14 residues long. Trimming left V 3 bases short and J 2 bases short, with 12 bases between. The CDR3 here is CASSSDSGTYEQYF. Written as DNA, the CDR3 is TGCGCCAGCAGCTCCGACAGTGGCACCTACGAGCAGTACTTC.

Ten or more counts support this clone. This chain links TRBV9 with TRBJ2-7; 10 bases align to TRBD1. Germline lookup yields CDR1 SGDLS and CDR2 YYNGEE. Trimming took 4 bases from V and 5 from J; bases not matched to a gene: 12. The CDR3 totals 16 residues. CDR3 in DNA: TGTGCCAGCAGCCGAGGGGGGGGACAGGGGATCCACGAGCAGTACTTC. This gives the protein CASSRGGGQGIHEQYF.

This clone came up a few times. The chain carries TRBV30 and TRBJ1-5; D possibly corresponds to TRBD1 (6 bases). The ends were cut back, 3 bases at V and 5 bases at J, with 11 bases in the middle. CDR1 and CDR2 from the germline V gene are GTSNPN and SVGIG (reference sequence). This CDR3 is 13 amino acids long. CDR3: CAWSLRGDQPQHF. The CDR3, as DNA: TGTGCCTGGAGCCTCAGGGGAGATCAGCCCCAGCATTTT. The entire variable domain, with the rest obtained from reference TRBV30 and TRBJ1-5, is as follows: SQTIHQWPATLVQPVGSPLSLECTVEGTSNPNLYWYRQAAGRGLQLLFYSVGIGQISSEVPQNLSASRPQDRQFILSSKKLLLSDSGFYLCAWSLRGDQPQHFGDGTRLSIL.

J is TRBJ2-3 and V is TRBV19; D is perhaps TRBD2 (5 bases). The V gene's germline CDR1 is LNHDA and CDR2 SQIVND (reference sequence). The CDR3 contains 15 residues. The V and J ends lost 5 bases and 1 base respectively, with 13 bases between them. The CDR3 DNA sequence: TGTGCCAGTAGTGGAACTAGTTCCGGCACAGATACGCAGTATTTT. Translated, it gives CASSGTSSGTDTQYF.

CDR3 protein: CASSLTGVAETQYF. CDR3 coding DNA: TGTGCCAGCAGCTTGACAGGGGTTGCAGAGACCCAGTACTTC. The V call is TRBV7-9, the J call TRBJ2-5; TRBD1 agrees at 8 bases. The V gene's germline CDR1 is SEHNR and CDR2 FQNEAQ (reference sequence). The CDR3 sequence is 14 residues long. V shed 3 bases, J shed 4 bases, and the junction held 4 bases outside the gene matches.

The CDR3 DNA reads TGCGCCAGCAGCTTGGATTCAGGGGTGGGCATTCAGTACTTC. It yields the protein CASSLDSGVGIQYF. The chain recombines TRBV5-1 with TRBJ2-4; maybe TRBD1 (6 bases). Germline CDR1 reads SGHRS; CDR2 reads YFSETQ. V gave up 0 bases and J gave up 9 bases, with 13 bases separating them. The CDR3 is 14 residues long.

This clone was found a few times. The genes are TRBV6-6 and TRBJ2-1, with 8 positions matching TRBD1. CDR1 is MNHNY, CDR2 SVGAGI, per germline (reference sequence). V gave up 5 bases and J gave up 6 bases; unmatched junction bases: 9. The length of the CDR3 is 15 residues. CDR3 protein: CASSGGDRGGNEQFF. The CDR3 DNA follows: TGTGCCAGCAGTGGGGGTGACAGGGGTGGCAATGAGCAGTTCTTC.

The V and J genes are TRBV5-1 and TRBJ2-1; the match to TRBD1 covers 9 bases. This CDR3 is 15 amino acids long. Germline V lookup: CDR1 SGHRS, CDR2 YFSETQ. V dropped 4 bases and J dropped 7; count of bases not matched to a gene: 9. This CDR3 is CASSLTGTGYNEQFF. The DNA of the CDR3 is TGCGCCAGCAGCCTCACCGGGACAGGGTATAATGAGCAGTTCTTC.

This clone has only a few counts. The rearrangement joins TRBV6-5 to TRBJ2-7, with 7 bases fitting TRBD2. V was pared by 10 bases and J by 12 bases, with 12 bases of the junction left unmatched. Per germline, CDR1 MNHEY and CDR2 SVGAGI. The CDR3 is made up of 11 amino acids. CDR3 residues: CAIKTGGVLYF. The CDR3 region has the DNA TGTGCCATCAAAACTGGGGGGGTCCTGTACTTC.

The rearrangement links TRBV7-8 to TRBJ2-5; 7 nucleotides line up with TRBD1. Germline V CDR1 and CDR2: SGHVS, FQNEAQ. Germline trimming cut 5 bases from V and 4 bases from J; bases unmatched to any gene: 7. The CDR3 has 14 amino acids. The CDR3 DNA reads as TGTGCCAGCAGCGTCTTTACAGGGGTAGAGACCCAGTACTTC. It encodes CASSVFTGVETQYF.

This clone was found a few times. The chain links TRBV7-2 to TRBJ1-5; D uncertain. The length of the CDR3 is 17 residues. Germline CDR1 SGHTA, CDR2 FQGNSA. Trimming took 2 bases from V and 0 from J, leaving 14 bases between them. The CDR3 loop is CASSLKGGGDSNQPQHF. CDR3 nucleotide sequence: TGTGCCAGCAGCTTAAAGGGAGGTGGCGATAGCAATCAGCCCCAGCATTTT.

V gene TRBV5-1 combines with J gene TRBJ2-7; D not certain. The germline V and J ends were trimmed by 0 bases and 3 bases, with 13 bases remaining between them. This CDR3 is built from 15 residues. The V gene's germline CDR1 is SGHRS and CDR2 YFSETQ. CDR3: CASSLAPESLYEQYF. In DNA, the CDR3 is TGCGCCAGCAGCTTGGCTCCTGAGTCTCTCTACGAGCAGTACTTC.

This clone was seen a few times. The J gene is TRBJ2-1, the V gene TRBV7-3; 9 nucleotides agree with TRBD2. V was pared by 3 bases and J by 9 bases, with 3 bases of the junction left unmatched. CDR1 and CDR2 (germline): SGHTA, FQGTGA. This CDR3 has 13 amino acids. DNA of the CDR3: TGTGCCAGCAGCTTGTCGACTAGCGGTGAGCAGTTCTTC. This codes for CASSLSTSGEQFF.

There are many counts of this clone. V is TRBV23-1 and J is TRBJ1-5, with D uncertain. TRBV23-1 is filed as an ORF, its function uncertain. This CDR3 is 20 amino acids long. V was clipped by 3 bases and J by 0 bases, with 24 bases between them. DNA of the CDR3: TGCGCCAGCAGTCATCACCGCAGACCCCCGTTGAGGGATAGCAATCAGCCCCAGCATTTT. This codes for CASSHHRRPPLRDSNQPQHF.

This CDR3 is CSVYGTSGRSDEQFF. Here the CDR3 DNA reads TGCAGCGTTTACGGGACTAGCGGGAGGAGCGATGAGCAGTTCTTC. The rearrangement links TRBV29-1 to TRBJ2-1, with 15 bases identical to TRBD2. The V and J ends lost 5 bases and 8 bases, in that order; junction bases with no gene match: 7. This CDR3 comprises 15 residues. CDR1 and CDR2 from the germline V gene are SQVTM and ANQGSEA.

The V and J genes are TRBV18 and TRBJ1-1, with a weak D call TRBD1 (5 bases). From germline, CDR1 is KGHSH and CDR2 LQKENI. The CDR3 is made up of 16 amino acids. Trimming removed 4 bases at V and 0 bases at J, with 15 bases between. Written as DNA, the CDR3 is TGTGCCAGCTCACGAGGCTCGGGGGATATGAACACTGAAGCTTTCTTT. It encodes CASSRGSGDMNTEAFF.